The clone carrying this TCR beta chain was seen repeatedly, ten times or more. V lost 2 bases, J lost 3 bases, and 13 bases lay in between. Germline CDR1 reads MNHEY; CDR2 reads SVGAGI. CDR3 length: 15 residues. Construction of the TCR beta libraries employed iRepertoire HTBI primers in conjunction with Arm-PCR of CDR3 regions. Via MiXCR, TCRdb re-called the multiplex PCR reads, giving one row per CDR3 protein. Of about 220,000 distinct CDR3 sequences in the sample, 18% are singletons; the top ten hold less than 25%. The sample belongs to a study of regulatory T cells in long-lasting Graves disease. Time point meaning: newly diagnosed GD, antithyroid drugs for less than 3 months. RNA from PBMCs was the source of the TCR library.

The starting material was peripheral blood mononuclear cells (PBMCs), obtained at new diagnosis, from a patient treated with antithyroid drugs. The chain combines TRBV6-5 with TRBJ1-2; D gene uncertain. The clonotype was recovered from a female donor with Graves disease. The CDR3 DNA sequence: TGTGCCAGCAGTTACCCGGTGCGGGTCGACTATGGCTACACCTTC. Translating it yields CASSYPVRVDYGYTF.